One and the same sample provided the 25 T cell receptor beta chains below, sequenced in a study of blood T cell repertoires in COVID-19. Only in-frame clones appear in the TCRdb table, and some are missing; sequencing was by immunoSEQ multiplex PCR. In the table there are some 90,000 clones, approximately 80% of which are singletons. Specimen: peripheral blood. These receptors came from a man in his 70s with active or convalescent COVID-19.

The J gene is TRBJ1-4, the V gene TRBV9, with D tentatively TRBD1 (5 bases). V gave up 3 bases and J gave up 8 bases, with 20 bases separating them. CDR1 SGDLS and CDR2 YYNGEE come from the germline V gene. This CDR3 is built from 16 residues. In DNA, the CDR3 is TGTGCCAGCAGCGGGGGCGGAAGGGGCCCTAGGGAAAAACTGTTTTTT. Protein: CASSGGGRGPREKLFF.

This chain uses TRBV14 with TRBJ1-1, with D possibly TRBD1 on 5 matching bases. CDR3 length: 14 residues. Trimming shortened V by 3 bases and J by 2 bases, and 10 bases separated the two germline ends. Per germline, CDR1 SGHDN and CDR2 FVKESK. The CDR3 sequence is CASSHLGLNTEAFF. As DNA, the CDR3 is TGTGCCAGCAGCCATCTGGGGCTCAACACTGAAGCTTTCTTT.

The chain is built from TRBV3-1 (or the pseudogene TRBV3-2) and TRBJ2-7; 7 nucleotides match TRBD1. CDR3 size: 13 residues. J gave up 6 bases and V 4 bases, and 6 bases lay outside the gene matches. From germline, CDR1 is LGHDT and CDR2 YNNKEL (reference sequence). The CDR3 DNA follows: TGTGCCAGCAGCCCTACAGGGGTGAGCGAGCAGTACTTC. Encoded protein: CASSPTGVSEQYF.

In this sample, this clone turned up a few times. This CDR3 is CASRSRTGSNEQFF. The DNA for the CDR3 is TGTGCCAGCAGATCCCGGACAGGGAGCAATGAGCAGTTCTTC. The J gene is TRBJ2-1, the V gene TRBV6-5, with 8 bases matching TRBD1. Trimming removed 6 bases from V and 6 bases from J; junction bases left unmatched: 7. CDR3 length equals 14 residues. CDR1 is MNHEY and CDR2 is SVGAGI in the germline V gene.

The chain carries TRBV11-3 and TRBJ2-1, with 13 bases lining up with TRBD2. The CDR3 is 19 amino acids. Germline-derived CDR1 and CDR2 are SGHNT and YENEEA. The V gene end was trimmed by 1 base and the J gene end by 0 bases; junction bases not matched to a gene: 6. CDR3 nucleotide sequence: TGTGCCAGCAGCTTAGGTGGGACTAGCGGGGTAATCTCCTACAATGAGCAGTTCTTC. It encodes CASSLGGTSGVISYNEQFF. The entire variable domain, with the rest obtained from reference TRBV11-3 and TRBJ2-1, is as follows: EAGVVQSPRYKIIEKKQPVAFWCNPISGHNTLYWYLQNLGQGPELLIRYENEEAVDDSQLPKDRFSAERLKGVDSTLKIQPAELGDSAVYLCASSLGGTSGVISYNEQFFGPGTRLTVL.

This chain's CDR3 is CASSSHGQGVTGELFF. The CDR3 coding sequence is TGTGCCAGCAGCTCCCACGGCCAGGGGGTTACCGGGGAGCTGTTTTTT. The rearrangement uses TRBV7-6 and TRBJ2-2, with 7 bases lining up with TRBD1. CDR3 length: 16 amino acids. V lost 4 bases and J lost 5; bases outside the gene matches: 10. Germline loops: CDR1 SGHVS, CDR2 FNYEAQ. The full variable domain, with the rest looked up from reference TRBV7-6 and TRBJ2-2, is GAGVSQSPRYKVTKRGQDVALRCDPISGHVSLYWYRQALGQGPEFLTYFNYEAQQDKSGLPNDRFSAERPEGSISTLTIQRTEQRDSAMYRCASSSHGQGVTGELFFGEGSRLTVL.

This rearrangement joins TRBV5-6 to TRBJ2-1, with a tentative D call TRBD2 (5 bases). Germline V lookup: CDR1 SGHDT, CDR2 YYEEEE. CDR3 length: 15 amino acids. The V end was cut by 5 bases, the J end by 0 bases, with 12 bases between. Here the CDR3 reads CASSWAGSSYNEQFF. CDR3 nucleotides: TGTGCCAGCAGTTGGGCTGGGAGCTCCTACAATGAGCAGTTCTTC.

The CDR3 reads CASSVVGGAEQFF. CDR3 nucleotides: TGTGCCAGCAGCGTAGTAGGGGGGGCCGAGCAGTTCTTC. The chain has TRBV9 and TRBJ2-1, with TRBD2 as a possible D gene (7 bases). Germline values: CDR1 SGDLS, CDR2 YYNGEE. V was trimmed by 0 bases and J by 10 bases, leaving 11 bases between them. The CDR3 loop spans 13 amino acids.

The chain recombines TRBV25-1 with TRBJ1-1, with unresolved D. The CDR3 length is 11 residues. Germline loops: CDR1 MGHDK, CDR2 SYGVNS. V was cut by 6 bases and J by 2 bases, with 4 bases left in between. CDR3: CASSVNTEAFF. CDR3 sequence (DNA): TGTGCCAGCAGCGTTAACACTGAAGCTTTCTTT.

The chain links TRBV6-2 or TRBV6-3 to TRBJ1-1; 11 nucleotides align to TRBD1. Germline V gene data show CDR1 as MNHEY and CDR2 as SVGEGT. This CDR3 is 16 amino acids long. With 5 bases clipped from V and 3 bases from J, the junction kept 8 bases outside the gene matches. The CDR3 spells CASSGRTGGWDTEAFF. The CDR3 DNA reads as TGTGCCAGCAGTGGAAGGACAGGGGGCTGGGACACTGAAGCTTTCTTT.

The genes are TRBV6-5 and TRBJ1-2, with D uncertain. Trimming took off 7 bases at V and 5 bases at J, with 14 bases between the two ends. This CDR3 has 13 residues. The germline gives CDR1 MNHEY, CDR2 SVGAGI. The chain's CDR3 is CASIDGQRYGYTF. CDR3 DNA: TGTGCCAGCATCGACGGCCAGAGGTATGGCTACACCTTC.

V is TRBV6-5 and J is TRBJ1-2; D may be TRBD1 (5 bases). V shed 6 bases and J shed 4 bases, with 12 bases lying between them. Germline loops: CDR1 MNHEY, CDR2 SVGAGI. This CDR3 region has 13 residues. The CDR3: CASRLQGLYGYTF. In DNA form, the CDR3 reads TGTGCCAGCAGACTCCAGGGCCTCTATGGCTACACCTTC.

V is TRBV16 and J is TRBJ1-2, with D maybe TRBD1 (5 bases). Trimming shortened V by 2 bases and J by 2 bases, and 6 bases separated the two germline ends. Germline V gene data show CDR1 as KGHSY and CDR2 as FQNENV. CDR3 length equals 13 residues. The chain's CDR3 is CASSQGANYGYTF. CDR3 DNA sequence: TGTGCCAGCAGCCAAGGGGCAAACTATGGCTACACCTTC.

This chain uses TRBV2 with TRBJ1-2, with TRBD1 identical over 8 bases. The CDR3 loop spans 13 amino acids. Germline V lookup: CDR1 SNHLY, CDR2 FYNNEI. V lost 4 bases and J lost 7; bases outside the gene matches: 5. As DNA, the CDR3 is TGTGCCAGCAGTGGACAGGGGAGTATTGGCTACACCTTC. Amino acid sequence: CASSGQGSIGYTF. Supplemented by reference TRBV2 and TRBJ1-2, the full variable domain reads EPEVTQTPSHQVTQMGQEVILRCVPISNHLYFYWYRQILGQKVEFLVSFYNNEISEKSEIFDDQFSVERPDGSNFTLKIRSTKLEDSAMYFCASSGQGSIGYTFGSGTRLTVV.

The V call is TRBV10-2, the J call TRBJ1-2, with 8 bases aligning to TRBD1. The length of the CDR3 is 15 residues. Trimming took 8 bases from V and 4 from J; bases not matched to a gene: 12. CDR1 and CDR2 (germline): WSHSY, SAAADI. The CDR3 DNA is TGCGCCAGCGGCGAGGAGGCAGACAGGGGCTATGGCTACACCTTC. It encodes CASGEEADRGYGYTF.

This sequence joins TRBV30 and TRBJ2-1; 13 bases are shared with TRBD2. Germline values: CDR1 GTSNPN, CDR2 SVGIG (reference sequence). The V segment lost 5 bases and the J segment 12 bases; nucleotides outside the gene matches: 7. The CDR3 has 13 residues. This CDR3 is CAWGLAGEIAQFF. CDR3 sequence (DNA): TGTGCCTGGGGACTAGCGGGGGAAATAGCGCAGTTCTTC. Full variable domain (remainder filled in from reference TRBV30 and TRBJ2-1): SQTIHQWPATLVQPVGSPLSLECTVEGTSNPNLYWYRQAAGRGLQLLFYSVGIGQISSEVPQNLSASRPQDRQFILSSKKLLLSDSGFYLCAWGLAGEIAQFFGPGTRLTVL.

The chain links TRBV12-3 or TRBV12-4 to TRBJ2-7, with TRBD2 matching 8 bases. CDR3 length: 13 amino acids. Trimming removed 6 bases from V and 2 bases from J; junction bases left unmatched: 3. CDR3 coding DNA: TGTGCCAGCAGGGGCGGGGGGCCCTACGAGCAGTACTTC. Translated, it gives CASRGGGPYEQYF.

J is TRBJ2-5 and V is TRBV6-5; 7 nucleotides agree with TRBD1. The CDR3 has 13 residues. CDR1 is MNHEY and CDR2 is SVGAGI in the germline V gene. V lost 5 bases and J lost 3; bases outside the gene matches: 3. CDR3 region: CASSRDREETQYF. The CDR3 coding sequence is TGTGCCAGCAGTAGGGACAGAGAAGAGACCCAGTACTTC.

V is TRBV14 and J is TRBJ2-3; the match to TRBD1 covers 8 bases. Looked up from germline, CDR1 is SGHDN and CDR2 is FVKESK. With 3 bases clipped from V and 2 bases from J, the junction kept 4 bases outside the gene matches. The CDR3 extends over 15 amino acids. CDR3 amino acids: CASSHQQGATDTQYF. In nucleotides, the CDR3 is TGTGCCAGCAGCCACCAGCAGGGGGCCACAGATACGCAGTATTTT.

This clone has more than one count but fewer than ten. V usage is TRBV10-1 and J usage is TRBJ1-6, with D unresolved. Germline CDR1 and CDR2: WNHNN and SYGVQD (reference sequence). The CDR3 sequence is 13 residues long. V was pared by 3 bases and J by 13 bases, with 13 bases between. The chain's CDR3 is CASSDGFGVPLHF. In DNA, the CDR3 is TGCGCCAGCAGTGACGGTTTCGGGGTCCCCCTCCACTTT.

This sequence joins TRBV4-3 and TRBJ2-7; a weak D match, TRBD1 (5 bases). CDR1 and CDR2 (germline): LGHNA, YSLEER. This CDR3 comprises 14 residues. V dropped 1 base and J dropped 6 bases, with 13 bases sitting between them. This CDR3 reads CASSQAGGQGEQYF. The CDR3 nucleotides are TGCGCCAGCAGCCAAGCTGGCGGACAAGGCGAGCAGTACTTC.

The J gene is TRBJ2-1, the V gene TRBV27; maybe TRBD1 (6 bases). Germline-derived CDR1 and CDR2 are MNHEY and SMNVEV (reference sequence). The CDR3 runs 16 residues. V was cut by 7 bases and J by 2 bases, with 18 bases left in between. Here the CDR3 DNA reads TGTGCCAGCACTCGCTGGGGGCCGGACGCCTACAATGAGCAGTTCTTC. Translated, it gives CASTRWGPDAYNEQFF.

The gene calls are TRBV4-3 and TRBJ2-5; D perhaps matches TRBD2 (7 bases). Germline CDR1 is LGHNA and CDR2 is YSLEER. V lost 4 bases to trimming and J lost 5 bases, with 14 bases between them. The CDR3 contains 14 residues. The CDR3, as DNA: TGCGCCAGCAGCCCGGGGGGCCGGGGGGAGACCCAGTACTTC. Its protein product is CASSPGGRGETQYF.

The chain combines TRBV4-2 with TRBJ2-3; 7 nucleotides agree with TRBD2. Per germline, CDR1 LGHNA and CDR2 YNFKEQ. The CDR3 length is 15 residues. V trimming: 3 bases; J trimming: 2 bases; junction bases outside the gene matches: 5. The CDR3 DNA reads TGTGCCAGCAGCCAGGCCGGGACTACCACAGATACGCAGTATTTT. This sequence encodes CASSQAGTTTDTQYF.

The chain has TRBV27 and TRBJ1-5; D is unresolved. V was pared by 3 bases and J by 6 bases, with 9 bases between. There are 13 residues in the CDR3. Germline lookup yields CDR1 MNHEY and CDR2 SMNVEV (reference sequence). The CDR3 loop is CASSFGRGQPQHF. The CDR3 bases are TGTGCCAGCAGTTTTGGAAGAGGTCAGCCCCAGCATTTT.